This paragraph reports one T cell receptor (beta chain). Trimming stripped 5 bases from V and 5 bases from J, with 18 bases between. The CDR3 covers 15 residues. The germline CDR1 and CDR2 sequences are MNHEY and SVGAGI. PCR was performed using 60 Vbeta and 13 Jbeta primers. In the original workflow: Roughly 80 million unique TCR beta chains, roughly 11 million shared, were counted in a later analysis. TCRdb's table, derived via immunoSEQ multiplex PCR, lists solely in-frame clones and lacks some. V, J and clone size are those of that table, while D and trimming were read from the DNA. The sample records 250,000 or so clones, roughly 91% being singletons. These data are taken from a study of cytomegalovirus exposure and HLA in healthy donors. As for the study in general: In a previous analysis, nearly 120 million unique TCR beta sequences were found from about 190 million T cells.

Donors sampled were nominally healthy, though unrecorded immune exposures were likely. Material for sequencing was PBMCs. This sequence was found in a girl aged 2 to 9 in good health and CMV-seronegative. The chain is built from TRBV6-5 and TRBJ1-1; D is possibly TRBD1 (6 bases). The CDR3 DNA reads as TGTGCCAGCAGTCCAGGGGCAGCGTTCCGGACTGAAGCTTTCTTT. This translates into CASSPGAAFRTEAFF.